The 30 T cell receptor beta chains below come from one sample, sequenced in a study of shared clonotypes between healthy human individuals (dated by TCRdb to 2018 to 2020). Libraries were built with the immunoSEQ multiplex PCR assay. The clones in this table, taken by TCRdb from immuneACCESS, are in-frame only. Not every clone is retained; where verified, under half of the shortfall comes from an unresolved V gene, and the cause of the rest is unknown. The sample includes approximately 940,000 clones, with approximately 80% observed a single time. Together, the top ten hold around 1.5% of the sample. Sequencing input: memory CD4+ T cells sorted from blood. Sample cell subset or site, as interpreted from the label and publication: CD45RA-negative fraction. Every receptor here comes from a man aged 18 to 35 in good health.

This clone appeared a few times. In DNA form, the CDR3 reads TGTGCCAGCAGCGTAGGACAGGGCCCTAGCGGCTACACCTTC. Its translation is CASSVGQGPSGYTF. This chain connects TRBV9 to TRBJ1-2; 7 bases are shared with TRBD1. CDR1 is SGDLS and CDR2 is YYNGEE in the germline V gene. The CDR3 is 14 amino acids. V lost 0 bases and J lost 8; bases outside the gene matches: 7.

The V gene is TRBV19, the J gene TRBJ1-1; 8 bases match TRBD1. The CDR3 is 14 amino acids. Germline-derived CDR1 and CDR2 are LNHDA and SQIVND (reference sequence). Trimming removed 6 bases from V and 2 bases from J; junction bases left unmatched: 5. In DNA form, the CDR3 reads TGTGCCAGTAGGACGACAGGGGCTAACACTGAAGCTTTCTTT. This translates into CASRTTGANTEAFF.

The rearrangement uses TRBV5-1 and TRBJ2-2; the D gene is possibly TRBD2 (5 bases). Germline V gene sequence: CDR1 SGHRS, CDR2 YFSETQ. This CDR3 region has 14 residues. Trimming removed 6 bases from V and 1 base from J, with 10 bases in between. CDR3 in amino acids: CASKNRENTGELFF. CDR3 DNA sequence: TGCGCCAGCAAGAATCGGGAGAACACCGGGGAGCTGTTTTTT.

This rearrangement joins TRBV11-2 to TRBJ2-3; D may correspond to TRBD1 or TRBD2 (5 bases each). The CDR3 is 16 residues long. Trimming took off 5 bases at V and 1 base at J, with 16 bases between the two ends. The germline V gene has CDR1 SGHAT and CDR2 FQNNGV. The CDR3 sequence is CASSLSGTERTDTQYF. The CDR3 region has the DNA TGTGCCAGCAGCCTATCTGGGACCGAACGCACAGATACGCAGTATTTT.

The chain uses TRBV6-5 and TRBJ1-6, with a weak D call TRBD1 (6 bases). From germline, CDR1 is MNHEY and CDR2 SVGAGI. The ends were cut back, 6 bases at V and 7 bases at J, with 16 bases in the middle. The CDR3 spans 15 residues. The chain's CDR3 is CASRPGGAVNSPLHF. In DNA form, the CDR3 reads TGTGCCAGCAGACCGGGGGGGGCAGTCAATTCACCCCTCCACTTT.

The V gene is TRBV30, the J gene TRBJ1-2, with a weak D call TRBD1 (5 bases). This CDR3 spans 12 amino acids. Germline lookup yields CDR1 GTSNPN and CDR2 SVGIG (reference sequence). Between the trimmed V and J ends, which lost 3 bases and 5 bases, there was a span of 10 bases. The CDR3 here is CAWSQGLYGYTF. The DNA of the CDR3 is TGTGCCTGGAGCCAGGGATTATATGGCTACACCTTC.

The chain uses TRBV6-5 and TRBJ2-3, with 9 bases lining up with TRBD2. V was clipped by 6 bases and J by 0 bases; unmatched bases: 4. The germline gives CDR1 MNHEY, CDR2 SVGAGI. The CDR3 is 15 residues long. CDR3 sequence: CASSLGLASTDTQYF. CDR3 nucleotides: TGTGCCAGCAGCCTGGGACTAGCTAGCACAGATACGCAGTATTTT.

In regard to this clone: A single base separates this from a much larger clone, so it may be a read error. This CDR3 is also generated by other DNA sequences in the sample. CDR3 residues: CASSSAYEQYF. The CDR3 DNA follows: TGTGCCAGCAGTTCAGCCTACGAGCAGTACTTC. The rearrangement joins TRBV6-5 to TRBJ2-7; D remains unclear. Trimming pared 4 bases from V and 2 bases from J, leaving 3 bases between. The CDR3 loop spans 11 amino acids. The germline V gene has CDR1 MNHEY and CDR2 SVGAGI.

The J gene is TRBJ2-7, the V gene TRBV18; tentatively, D is TRBD2 (7 bases). The germline V gene encodes CDR1 KGHSH and CDR2 LQKENI. Trimming left V 2 bases short and J 5 bases short, with 13 bases between. CDR3 length: 14 residues. CDR3 DNA: TGTGCCAGCTCACCATACGGGGGGCGGGACGAGCAGTACTTC. Translated, it gives CASSPYGGRDEQYF.

The chain recombines TRBV6-1 with TRBJ2-5; D is perhaps TRBD2 (6 bases). This CDR3 comprises 15 residues. From germline, CDR1 is MNHNS and CDR2 SASEGT. The V and J ends lost 10 bases and 5 bases respectively, with 23 bases between them. The DNA for the CDR3 is TGTGCCACGACGGAGGGCCACCCCATGGCGGAGACCCAGTACTTC. Translating it yields CATTEGHPMAETQYF.

V gene TRBV7-8 combines with J gene TRBJ1-3; possibly TRBD1 for D (5 bases). The CDR3 runs 15 residues. Per germline, CDR1 SGHVS and CDR2 FQNEAQ. V was trimmed by 5 bases and J by 4 bases, leaving 15 bases between them. The CDR3 here is CASSGTRWPGNTIYF. CDR3 bases: TGTGCCAGCAGCGGGACTCGTTGGCCAGGAAACACCATATATTTT.

There are a few counts of this clone. The CDR3: CASSTGTSGGYNEQFF. DNA for the CDR3: TGCGCCAGCAGCACCGGGACTAGCGGGGGCTACAATGAGCAGTTCTTC. The chain combines TRBV5-1 with TRBJ2-1; 14 bases line up with TRBD2. The J segment lost 3 bases and the V segment lost 4 bases, leaving 3 bases of the junction unmatched. Germline values: CDR1 SGHRS, CDR2 YFSETQ. The CDR3 sequence is 16 residues long.

This rearrangement joins TRBV9 to TRBJ2-7; D is ambiguous. The CDR3 spans 13 residues. The ends were cut back, 0 bases at V and 5 bases at J, with 9 bases in the middle. Germline CDR1 and CDR2: SGDLS and YYNGEE. CDR3 residues: CASSVGLVNEQYF. The CDR3 DNA is TGTGCCAGCAGCGTAGGCCTAGTGAACGAGCAGTACTTC.

This rearrangement joins TRBV2 to TRBJ2-5; possible D gene TRBD1, 6 bases. Trimming left V 6 bases short and J 3 bases short, with 14 bases between. Germline-derived CDR1 and CDR2 are SNHLY and FYNNEI. The CDR3 length is 14 residues. CDR3 sequence: CASRVGQIKETQYF. The CDR3 nucleotides read TGTGCCAGCAGGGTCGGACAGATAAAAGAGACCCAGTACTTC.

V and J are TRBV7-2 and TRBJ1-2; no clear D. Germline V gene lookup returns CDR1 SGHTA and CDR2 FQGNSA. The CDR3 runs to 14 residues. V was trimmed by 3 bases and J by 8 bases, leaving 16 bases between them. CDR3 bases: TGTGCCAGCAGCTTTGGAAGCACTGCGAACGGCTACACCTTC. It is translated as CASSFGSTANGYTF.

V usage is TRBV2 and J usage is TRBJ2-2; 7 nucleotides agree with TRBD1. The trim removed 6 bases at V and 5 bases at J, leaving 6 bases unmatched. The CDR3 has 14 amino acids. From germline, CDR1 is SNHLY and CDR2 FYNNEI. The CDR3 reads CASRASTGTGELFF. DNA for the CDR3: TGTGCCAGCAGGGCCTCGACAGGGACCGGGGAGCTGTTTTTT.

This clone was seen a handful of times. The chain uses TRBV5-6 and TRBJ2-7; no clear D gene. Trimming pared 1 base from V and 2 bases from J, leaving 16 bases between. Germline assignment: CDR1 SGHDT and CDR2 YYEEEE. The CDR3 spans 16 residues. The chain's CDR3 is CASSLFGSANPYEQYF. The DNA of the CDR3 is TGTGCCAGCAGCTTGTTCGGGTCAGCGAATCCCTACGAGCAGTACTTC.

V usage is TRBV5-1 and J usage is TRBJ1-4; TRBD1 aligns across 9 bases. This CDR3 region has 14 residues. Per germline, CDR1 SGHRS and CDR2 YFSETQ. V was clipped by 8 bases and J by 0 bases; unmatched bases: 2. The CDR3 region is CASRQGATNEKLFF. CDR3 coding DNA: TGCGCCAGTAGACAGGGGGCAACTAATGAAAAACTGTTTTTT.

The V and J genes are TRBV5-1 and TRBJ2-3; 12 nucleotides agree with TRBD2. CDR3 length: 16 residues. CDR1 and CDR2 from the germline V gene are SGHRS and YFSETQ. V lost 4 bases to trimming and J lost 7 bases; unmatched junction nucleotides: 10. Written as DNA, the CDR3 is TGCGCCAGCAGCCTCACTAGCGGGGGGCCCAGGAATACGCAGTATTTT. It encodes CASSLTSGGPRNTQYF.

The gene calls are TRBV28 and TRBJ2-5; perhaps TRBD1 as D (5 bases). The CDR3 sequence is 15 residues long. Germline V CDR1 and CDR2: MDHEN, SYDVKM. V was shortened by 5 bases and J by 4 bases, with 17 bases between the two germline ends. The CDR3 DNA reads as TGTGCCAGCAGTCCACTACCCGACAGAGGAGAGACCCAGTACTTC. Its translation is CASSPLPDRGETQYF.

This sequence joins TRBV6-1 and TRBJ2-5, with 9 bases fitting TRBD2. This CDR3 spans 16 amino acids. V lost 2 bases, J lost 4 bases, and 8 bases stayed unmatched. CDR1 MNHNS and CDR2 SASEGT come from the germline V gene. As DNA, the CDR3 is TGTGCCAGCAGTGAAATATTAGCGGGAGAGTCAGAGACCCAGTACTTC. Translating gives CASSEILAGESETQYF.

J is TRBJ1-3 and V is TRBV5-6; 7 positions agree with TRBD1. The CDR3 spans 15 residues. V trimming: 0 bases; J trimming: 2 bases; junction bases outside the gene matches: 2. Germline CDR1 SGHDT, CDR2 YYEEEE. CDR3 region: CASSLGDRPGNTIYF. The CDR3 DNA sequence: TGTGCCAGCAGCTTGGGGGACAGACCTGGAAACACCATATATTTT.

This clone was counted once. The V gene is TRBV18, the J gene TRBJ1-3; the D is unclear. This CDR3 has 15 residues. Germline CDR1 and CDR2: KGHSH and LQKENI. Trimming took 0 bases from V and 8 from J, leaving 14 bases between them. The CDR3 loop reads CASSPPGRVGDTIYF. In nucleotides, the CDR3 is TGTGCCAGCTCACCACCAGGACGGGTCGGGGACACCATATATTTT.

The CDR3 loop is CASSQGGRGFADTQYF. As DNA, the CDR3 is TGCGCCAGCAGCCAAGGCGGGAGGGGATTCGCAGATACGCAGTATTTT. V gene TRBV4-3 combines with J gene TRBJ2-3; TRBD2 matches 9 bases. In germline, CDR1 is LGHNA, CDR2 YSLEER. The CDR3 sequence is 16 residues long. V was clipped by 1 base and J by 4 bases; unmatched bases: 6.

J is TRBJ1-5 and V is TRBV10-3; maybe TRBD1 (5 bases). There are 13 residues in the CDR3. The germline V and J ends were trimmed by 10 bases and 4 bases, with 14 bases remaining between them. From germline, CDR1 is ENHRY and CDR2 SYGVKD. The CDR3 is CATQQGSNQPQHF. For the CDR3, the DNA is TGTGCCACCCAGCAGGGTTCGAATCAGCCCCAGCATTTT.

Details on this clone: An end of the junction differs from the germline gene, which may be a read error. This chain connects TRBV7-7 to TRBJ2-1; 14 positions agree with TRBD2. Germline CDR1 is SSHAT and CDR2 is FNYEAQ (reference sequence). The CDR3 sequence is 14 residues long. DNA of the CDR3: TGTGCTAGCAGCGAGGGACTAGCGGGGGCCAAGCAGTTCTTC. It codes for CASSEGLAGAKQFF.

The chain uses TRBV19 and TRBJ2-4; tentatively, D is TRBD2 (6 bases). Germline CDR1 LNHDA, CDR2 SQIVND (reference sequence). This CDR3 region has 13 residues. With 5 bases removed from V and 8 bases from J, the gap between germline ends came to 13 bases. The CDR3 protein is CASSWVGGYIQYF. In DNA, the CDR3 is TGTGCCAGTAGTTGGGTTGGGGGGTACATTCAGTACTTC.

This chain connects TRBV21-1 to TRBJ2-5; TRBD2 is the table's D call and was not checked against the DNA. TRBV21-1 has pseudogene status. The CDR3 spans 16 residues. The CDR3 DNA reads as TGTGCCAGCACCCACCTCCCGCGGGGGGTTCAAGAGACCCAGTACTTC. Encoded protein: CASTHLPRGVQETQYF.

This clone was picked up one time. V usage is TRBV18 and J usage is TRBJ1-1, with TRBD1 identical over 9 bases. CDR3 size: 14 residues. Germline V lookup: CDR1 KGHSH, CDR2 LQKENI. The J segment lost 1 base and the V segment lost 4 bases, leaving 1 base of the junction unmatched. Written as DNA, the CDR3 is TGTGCCAGCTCACAACAGGGGGCGAACACTGAAGCTTTCTTT. Its translation is CASSQQGANTEAFF.

The chain carries TRBV5-1 and TRBJ2-3; 7 bases are a match to TRBD1. Per the germline V gene, CDR1 is SGHRS and CDR2 is YFSETQ. V lost 4 bases and J lost 3; bases outside the gene matches: 5. This CDR3 comprises 14 residues. The CDR3: CASSQDRVTDTQYF. The CDR3 nucleotides read TGCGCCAGCAGCCAAGACAGGGTGACAGATACGCAGTATTTT.